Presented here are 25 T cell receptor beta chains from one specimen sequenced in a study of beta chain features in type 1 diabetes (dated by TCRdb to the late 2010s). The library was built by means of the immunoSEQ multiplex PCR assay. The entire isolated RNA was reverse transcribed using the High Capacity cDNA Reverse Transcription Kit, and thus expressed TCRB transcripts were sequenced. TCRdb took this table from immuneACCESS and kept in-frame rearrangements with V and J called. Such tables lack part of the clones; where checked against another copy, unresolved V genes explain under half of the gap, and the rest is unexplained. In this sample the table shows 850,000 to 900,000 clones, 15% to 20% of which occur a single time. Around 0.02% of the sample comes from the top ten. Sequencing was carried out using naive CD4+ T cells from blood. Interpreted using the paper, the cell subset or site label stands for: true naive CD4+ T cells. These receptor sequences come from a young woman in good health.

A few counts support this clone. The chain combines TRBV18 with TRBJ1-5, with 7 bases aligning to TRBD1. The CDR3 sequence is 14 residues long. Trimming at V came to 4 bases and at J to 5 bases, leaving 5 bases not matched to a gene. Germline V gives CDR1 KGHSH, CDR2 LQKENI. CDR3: CASSRGTVDQPQHF. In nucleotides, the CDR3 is TGTGCCAGCTCACGAGGGACAGTGGATCAGCCCCAGCATTTT.

CDR3 sequence reads: CASSEQGGSETQYF. Written as DNA, the CDR3 is TGTGCCAGCAGTGAACAGGGGGGATCAGAGACCCAGTACTTC. The chain joins TRBV6-4 to TRBJ2-5, with 8 bases aligning to TRBD1. Losses at the gene ends were 3 bases for V and 4 bases for J; bases not matched to a gene: 4. Per germline, CDR1 MRHNA and CDR2 SNTAGT. The CDR3 covers 14 residues.

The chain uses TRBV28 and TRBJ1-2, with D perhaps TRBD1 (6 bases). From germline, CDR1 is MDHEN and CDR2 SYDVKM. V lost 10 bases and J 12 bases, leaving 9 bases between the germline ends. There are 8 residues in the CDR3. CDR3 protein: CATGGHTF. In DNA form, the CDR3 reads TGTGCCACCGGGGGCCACACCTTC.

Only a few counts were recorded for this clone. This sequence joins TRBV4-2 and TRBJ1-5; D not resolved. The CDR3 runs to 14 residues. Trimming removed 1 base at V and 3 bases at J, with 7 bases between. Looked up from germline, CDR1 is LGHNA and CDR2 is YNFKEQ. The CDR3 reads CASSQGQDNQPQHF. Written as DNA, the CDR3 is TGTGCCAGCAGCCAAGGTCAGGACAATCAGCCCCAGCATTTT.

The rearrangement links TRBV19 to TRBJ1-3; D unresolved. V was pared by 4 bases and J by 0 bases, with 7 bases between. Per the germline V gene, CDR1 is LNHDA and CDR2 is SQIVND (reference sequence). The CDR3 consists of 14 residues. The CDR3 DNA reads TGTGCCAGTAGTAGGAGTTTCTCTGGAAACACCATATATTTT. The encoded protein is CASSRSFSGNTIYF.

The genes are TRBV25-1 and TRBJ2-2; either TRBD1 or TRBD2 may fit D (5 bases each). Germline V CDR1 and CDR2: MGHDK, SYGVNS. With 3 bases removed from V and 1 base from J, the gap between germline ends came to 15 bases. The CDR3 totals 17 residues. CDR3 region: CASSDWGRNKNTGELFF. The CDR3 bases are TGTGCCAGCAGTGATTGGGGACGGAATAAGAACACCGGGGAGCTGTTTTTT.

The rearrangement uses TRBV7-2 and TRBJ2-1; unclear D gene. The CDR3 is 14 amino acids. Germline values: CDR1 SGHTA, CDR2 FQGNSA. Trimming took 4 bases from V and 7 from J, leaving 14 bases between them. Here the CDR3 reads CASSSSFLRNEQFF. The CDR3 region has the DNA TGTGCCAGCAGCTCCTCCTTCCTCCGAAATGAGCAGTTCTTC.

The CDR3 sequence: CASGNTGRAGELFF. The CDR3 nucleotides read TGTGCCAGCGGAAACACCGGGAGGGCCGGGGAGCTGTTTTTT. V gene TRBV28 combines with J gene TRBJ2-2; 8 bases map to TRBD2. The trim removed 8 bases at V and 6 bases at J, leaving 8 bases unmatched. The CDR3 covers 14 residues. The germline gives CDR1 MDHEN, CDR2 SYDVKM.

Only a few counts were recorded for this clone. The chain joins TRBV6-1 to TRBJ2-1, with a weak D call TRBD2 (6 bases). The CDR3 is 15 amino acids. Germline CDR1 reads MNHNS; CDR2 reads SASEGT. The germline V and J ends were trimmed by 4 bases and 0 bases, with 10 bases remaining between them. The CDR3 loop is CASSARTTSYNEQFF. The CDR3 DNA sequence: TGTGCCAGCAGTGCAAGGACTACCTCCTACAATGAGCAGTTCTTC.

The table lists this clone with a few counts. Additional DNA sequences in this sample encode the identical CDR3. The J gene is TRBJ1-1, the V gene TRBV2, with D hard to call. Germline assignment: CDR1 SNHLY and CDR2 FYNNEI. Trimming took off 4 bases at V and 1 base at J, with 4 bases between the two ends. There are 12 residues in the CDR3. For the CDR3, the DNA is TGTGCCAGCAGTGTACAGAACACTGAAGCTTTCTTT. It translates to CASSVQNTEAFF.

The CDR3 spells CASSQGGIVTGYTF. The DNA for the CDR3 is TGTGCCAGCAGCCAAGGGGGCATCGTGACTGGCTACACCTTC. The chain carries TRBV6-6 and TRBJ1-2; TRBD1 aligns across 7 bases. This CDR3 spans 14 amino acids. J was trimmed by 7 bases and V by 6 bases; bases with no gene match: 11. From germline, CDR1 is MNHNY and CDR2 SVGAGI (reference sequence).

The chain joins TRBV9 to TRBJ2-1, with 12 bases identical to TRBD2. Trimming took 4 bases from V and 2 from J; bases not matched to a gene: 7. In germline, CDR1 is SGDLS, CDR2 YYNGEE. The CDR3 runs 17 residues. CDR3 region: CASSPRTSGATYNEQFF. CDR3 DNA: TGTGCCAGCAGCCCAAGGACTAGCGGGGCTACCTACAATGAGCAGTTCTTC.

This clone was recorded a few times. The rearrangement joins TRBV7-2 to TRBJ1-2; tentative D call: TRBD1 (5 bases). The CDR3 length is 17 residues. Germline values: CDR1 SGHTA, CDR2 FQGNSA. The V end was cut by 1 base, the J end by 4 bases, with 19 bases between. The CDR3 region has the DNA TGTGCCAGCAGCTTAGGAGCCGGGGGTGACACCCTCTATGGCTACACCTTC. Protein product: CASSLGAGGDTLYGYTF.

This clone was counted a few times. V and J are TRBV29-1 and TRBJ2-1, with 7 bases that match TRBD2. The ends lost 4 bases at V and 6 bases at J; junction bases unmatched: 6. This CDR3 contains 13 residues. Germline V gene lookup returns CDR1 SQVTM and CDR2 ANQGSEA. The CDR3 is CSVGPSGTNEQFF. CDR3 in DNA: TGCAGCGTTGGTCCAAGCGGGACCAATGAGCAGTTCTTC.

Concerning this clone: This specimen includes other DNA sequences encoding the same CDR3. The CDR3 sequence is CASSPPSGGTDTQYF. In DNA, the CDR3 is TGTGCCAGCTCACCACCTAGCGGGGGCACAGATACGCAGTATTTT. The V gene is TRBV18, the J gene TRBJ2-3; TRBD2 agrees at 8 bases. This CDR3 spans 15 amino acids. The V gene's germline CDR1 is KGHSH and CDR2 LQKENI. Losses at the gene ends were 0 bases for V and 1 base for J; bases not matched to a gene: 0.

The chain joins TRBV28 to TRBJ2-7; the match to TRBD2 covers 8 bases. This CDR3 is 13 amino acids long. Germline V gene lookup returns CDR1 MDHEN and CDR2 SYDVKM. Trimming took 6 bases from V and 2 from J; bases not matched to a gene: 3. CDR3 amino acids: CASRTGGAYEQYF. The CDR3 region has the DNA TGTGCCAGCAGGACGGGGGGGGCCTACGAGCAGTACTTC.

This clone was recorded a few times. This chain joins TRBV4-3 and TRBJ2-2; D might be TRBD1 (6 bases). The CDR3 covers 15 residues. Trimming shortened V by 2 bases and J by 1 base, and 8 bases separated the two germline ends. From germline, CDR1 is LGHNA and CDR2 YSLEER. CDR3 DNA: TGCGCCAGCAGCCAAAAGACAGGGAACACCGGGGAGCTGTTTTTT. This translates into CASSQKTGNTGELFF.

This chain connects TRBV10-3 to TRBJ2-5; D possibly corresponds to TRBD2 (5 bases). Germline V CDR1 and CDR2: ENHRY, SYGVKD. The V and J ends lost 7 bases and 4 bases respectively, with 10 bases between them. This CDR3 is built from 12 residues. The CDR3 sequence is CAIKNEGETQYF. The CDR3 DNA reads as TGTGCCATCAAAAATGAGGGAGAGACCCAGTACTTC.

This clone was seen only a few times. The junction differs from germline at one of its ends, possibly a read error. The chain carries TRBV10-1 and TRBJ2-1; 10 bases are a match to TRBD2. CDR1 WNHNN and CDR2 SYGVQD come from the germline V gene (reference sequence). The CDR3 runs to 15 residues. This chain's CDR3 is CAGRGPRTSGNEQFF. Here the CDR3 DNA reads TGCGCCGGCAGGGGGCCGCGGACTAGCGGCAATGAGCAGTTCTTC.

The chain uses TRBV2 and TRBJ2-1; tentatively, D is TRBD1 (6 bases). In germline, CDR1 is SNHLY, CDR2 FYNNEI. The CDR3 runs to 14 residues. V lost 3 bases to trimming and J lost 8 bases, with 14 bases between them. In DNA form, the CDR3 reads TGTGCCAGCAGTGACAGGGGAGTACACGATGAGCAGTTCTTC. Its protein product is CASSDRGVHDEQFF.

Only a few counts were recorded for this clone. In DNA, the CDR3 is TGTGCCTGGAGCTCGGCAGGTAGTAACTATGGCTACACCTTC. This encodes CAWSSAGSNYGYTF. The chain combines TRBV30 with TRBJ1-2; D remains unclear. The germline CDR1 and CDR2 sequences are GTSNPN and SVGIG (reference sequence). Trimming removed 3 bases at V and 1 base at J, with 12 bases between. CDR3 length: 14 residues.

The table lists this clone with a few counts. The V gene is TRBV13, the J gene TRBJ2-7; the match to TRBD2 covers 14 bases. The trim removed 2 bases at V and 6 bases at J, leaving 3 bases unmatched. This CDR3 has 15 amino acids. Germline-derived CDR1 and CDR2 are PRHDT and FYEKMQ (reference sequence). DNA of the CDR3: TGTGCCAGCAGCTTATCGGGACTAGCGGGAGTCGAGCAGTACTTC. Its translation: CASSLSGLAGVEQYF.

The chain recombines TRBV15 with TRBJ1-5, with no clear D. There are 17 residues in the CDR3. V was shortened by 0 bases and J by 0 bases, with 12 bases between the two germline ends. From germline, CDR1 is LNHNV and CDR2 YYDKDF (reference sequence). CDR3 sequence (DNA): TGTGCCACCAGCAGAGATTTGCAGGTACCTAGCAATCAGCCCCAGCATTTT. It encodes CATSRDLQVPSNQPQHF.

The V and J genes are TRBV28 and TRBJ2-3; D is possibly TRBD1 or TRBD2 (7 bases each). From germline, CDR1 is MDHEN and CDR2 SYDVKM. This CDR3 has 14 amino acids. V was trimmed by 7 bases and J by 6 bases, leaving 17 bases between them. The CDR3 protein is CASTNSGGGDTQYF. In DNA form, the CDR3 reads TGTGCCAGCACCAATTCAGGGGGAGGGGATACGCAGTATTTT.

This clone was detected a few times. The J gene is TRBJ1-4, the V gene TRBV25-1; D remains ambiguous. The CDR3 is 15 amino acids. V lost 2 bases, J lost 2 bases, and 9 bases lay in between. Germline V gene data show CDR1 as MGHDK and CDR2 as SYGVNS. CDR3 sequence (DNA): TGTGCCAGCAGTGAAGTGGGCGGGACTAATGAAAAACTGTTTTTT. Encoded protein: CASSEVGGTNEKLFF. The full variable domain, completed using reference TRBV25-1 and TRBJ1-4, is EADIYQTPRYLVIGTGKKITLECSQTMGHDKMYWYQQDPGMELHLIHYSYGVNSTEKGDLSSESTVSRIRTEHFPLTLESARPSHTSQYLCASSEVGGTNEKLFFGSGTQLSVL.